The 19 T cell receptor beta chains below were found in one sample sequenced in a study of blood T cell repertoires in COVID-19. Sequencing used immunoSEQ multiplex PCR; TCRdb keeps in-frame clones, though not all of them. The sample shows 200,000 or so clones, about nine tenths of them seen only once. The sequenced sample consisted of peripheral blood. The source of these receptors is a man in his 70s with active or convalescent COVID-19.

The chain uses TRBV2 and TRBJ2-7; 8 bases line up with TRBD2. Losses at the gene ends were 6 bases for V and 0 bases for J; bases not matched to a gene: 7. Germline V lookup: CDR1 SNHLY, CDR2 FYNNEI. This CDR3 contains 15 residues. For the CDR3, the DNA is TGTGCCAGCAGGTTACTAGCGGTGCCCTCCTACGAGCAGTACTTC. Protein sequence: CASRLLAVPSYEQYF. Combining the CDR3 with reference TRBV2 and TRBJ2-7 gives the whole variable domain EPEVTQTPSHQVTQMGQEVILRCVPISNHLYFYWYRQILGQKVEFLVSFYNNEISEKSEIFDDQFSVERPDGSNFTLKIRSTKLEDSAMYFCASRLLAVPSYEQYFGPGTRLTVT.

The rearrangement links TRBV11-2 to TRBJ2-5; 7 bases map to TRBD1. This CDR3 has 15 amino acids. V gave up 5 bases and J gave up 5 bases; unmatched junction bases: 11. Germline-derived CDR1 and CDR2 are SGHAT and FQNNGV. This CDR3 is CASSRRQGSVETQYF. Written as DNA, the CDR3 is TGTGCCAGCAGCCGTCGACAGGGTTCTGTGGAGACCCAGTACTTC. Using reference TRBV11-2 and TRBJ2-5 for the parts outside the CDR3, the full variable domain is EAGVAQSPRYKIIEKRQSVAFWCNPISGHATLYWYQQILGQGPKLLIQFQNNGVVDDSQLPKDRFSAERLKGVDSTLKIQPAKLEDSAVYLCASSRRQGSVETQYFGPGTRLLVL.

The gene calls are TRBV9 and TRBJ1-6; 8 bases are shared with TRBD1. The CDR3 length is 14 residues. Germline V gene sequence: CDR1 SGDLS, CDR2 YYNGEE. The V segment lost 4 bases and the J segment 5 bases; nucleotides outside the gene matches: 2. DNA for the CDR3: TGTGCCAGCAGCATGACAGGGGATAATTCACCCCTCCACTTT. Protein product: CASSMTGDNSPLHF.

This chain connects TRBV11-2 to TRBJ2-2, with TRBD1 matching over 8 bases. Germline V CDR1 and CDR2: SGHAT, FQNNGV. The junction had 8 bases not matched to a gene; V was cut back by 6 bases and J by 8 bases. This CDR3 is 14 amino acids long. This chain's CDR3 is CASSAGGHVGELFF. For the CDR3, the DNA is TGTGCCAGCAGTGCAGGGGGCCATGTGGGGGAGCTGTTTTTT.

In its sample, this clone was seen once. The genes are TRBV7-2 and TRBJ2-1; 7 positions agree with TRBD1. J lost 9 bases, V lost 4 bases, and 3 bases had no gene match. The CDR3 runs 12 residues. Germline lookup yields CDR1 SGHTA and CDR2 FQGNSA. CDR3 nucleotides: TGTGCCAGCAGCTCACAGGGGAGTGAGCAGTTCTTC. Translating it yields CASSSQGSEQFF.

This rearrangement joins TRBV5-6 to TRBJ2-7, with TRBD2 as a possible D gene (5 bases). The CDR3 is 18 residues long. V lost 0 bases and J 3 bases, leaving 22 bases between the germline ends. The V gene's germline CDR1 is SGHDT and CDR2 YYEEEE. The CDR3 reads CASSLGPRGGRNFYEQYF. CDR3 nucleotide sequence: TGTGCCAGCAGCTTGGGCCCGCGTGGCGGGCGCAATTTCTACGAGCAGTACTTC.

This chain links TRBV28 with TRBJ1-5; no clear D. The V end was cut by 3 bases, the J end by 3 bases, with 9 bases between. CDR1 and CDR2 from the germline V gene are MDHEN and SYDVKM. CDR3 size: 14 residues. The CDR3 spells CASSFLLNNQPQHF. CDR3 nucleotides: TGTGCCAGCAGTTTTTTACTTAACAATCAGCCCCAGCATTTT.

The CDR3 DNA is TGCGCCAGCAGCCAAGATGCGGAAGGGGCCTATGGCTACACCTTC. Its translation is CASSQDAEGAYGYTF. The rearrangement uses TRBV4-3 and TRBJ1-2; D perhaps matches TRBD1 (5 bases). Germline V gene sequence: CDR1 LGHNA, CDR2 YSLEER. The CDR3 loop spans 15 amino acids. Between the trimmed V and J ends, which lost 0 bases and 4 bases, there was a span of 12 bases.

The V gene is TRBV6-5, the J gene TRBJ2-5, with D perhaps matching TRBD2 (6 bases). Germline values: CDR1 MNHEY, CDR2 SVGAGI. V lost 2 bases and J 2 bases, leaving 9 bases between the germline ends. The CDR3 is 14 residues long. The CDR3 DNA is TGTGCCAGCAGTTACAGGGACTCACAAGAGACCCAGTACTTC. Translated: CASSYRDSQETQYF.

The chain employs TRBV4-3 and TRBJ2-5; D possibly corresponds to TRBD2 (5 bases). Trimming took 0 bases from V and 4 from J, leaving 15 bases between them. The CDR3 consists of 16 residues. CDR1 is LGHNA, CDR2 YSLEER, per germline. Written as DNA, the CDR3 is TGCGCCAGCAGCCAAGAATGGCGGATCGGGGTAGAGACCCAGTACTTC. Translation gives CASSQEWRIGVETQYF.

This clone came up once. V and J are TRBV28 and TRBJ2-7, with D hard to call. The germline CDR1 and CDR2 sequences are MDHEN and SYDVKM. There are 12 residues in the CDR3. V lost 2 bases and J lost 4, with 6 bases in between. CDR3 protein: CASSLNQYEQYF. The DNA of the CDR3 is TGTGCCAGCAGTTTAAATCAATACGAGCAGTACTTC.

The chain recombines TRBV9 with TRBJ1-1; D is perhaps TRBD1 (5 bases). CDR3 length: 13 residues. Germline lookup yields CDR1 SGDLS and CDR2 YYNGEE. V lost 3 bases and J lost 9, with 15 bases in between. CDR3 in DNA: TGTGCCAGCAGCGCAATTGGACAAGGGAAAGCTTTCTTT. Translation gives CASSAIGQGKAFF.

The chain joins TRBV28 to TRBJ1-5; D is unclear. The V end was cut by 7 bases, the J end by 7 bases, with 11 bases between. Germline-derived CDR1 and CDR2 are MDHEN and SYDVKM. The CDR3 has 12 amino acids. CDR3 sequence reads: CASTTAGQPQHF. The CDR3 nucleotides are TGTGCCAGCACCACGGCGGGGCAGCCCCAGCATTTT.

The J gene is TRBJ2-5, the V gene TRBV15; D gene ambiguous. V was trimmed by 0 bases and J by 11 bases, leaving 10 bases between them. The germline gives CDR1 LNHNV, CDR2 YYDKDF (reference sequence). This CDR3 has 12 residues. In DNA, the CDR3 is TGTGCCACCAGCAGAGATCTAGGATCTCAGTACTTC. Encoded protein: CATSRDLGSQYF.

The CDR3 bases are TGTGCCAGTAGTACGACAGTGGGGACTGAAGCTTTCTTT. It specifies CASSTTVGTEAFF. This chain uses TRBV19 with TRBJ1-1; perhaps TRBD1 as D (5 bases). V shed 4 bases and J shed 5 bases, with 11 bases lying between them. The length of the CDR3 is 13 residues. From germline, CDR1 is LNHDA and CDR2 SQIVND (reference sequence).

The chain links TRBV5-1 to TRBJ2-5; 7 positions agree with TRBD1. V gave up 4 bases and J gave up 3 bases; unmatched junction bases: 3. Germline V lookup: CDR1 SGHRS, CDR2 YFSETQ. The CDR3 has 13 amino acids. The CDR3 spells CASSTGQEETQYF. The DNA of the CDR3 is TGCGCCAGCAGCACCGGACAGGAAGAGACCCAGTACTTC.

This chain joins TRBV28 and TRBJ1-2, with TRBD1 as a possible D gene (5 bases). The germline CDR1 and CDR2 sequences are MDHEN and SYDVKM. The ends were cut back, 5 bases at V and 2 bases at J, with 12 bases in the middle. The CDR3 is made up of 14 amino acids. CDR3 in amino acids: CASSQGSVNYGYTF. The CDR3 DNA follows: TGTGCCAGCAGTCAGGGTTCGGTGAACTATGGCTACACCTTC.

The chain is built from TRBV5-1 and TRBJ2-2, with D maybe TRBD1 (6 bases). The germline V gene encodes CDR1 SGHRS and CDR2 YFSETQ. The CDR3 has 16 residues. V lost 1 base and J 4 bases, leaving 14 bases between the germline ends. The CDR3 DNA sequence: TGCGCCAGCAGCTTGTTCGCACAGGGAACCACCGGGGAGCTGTTTTTT. Translation gives CASSLFAQGTTGELFF.

The chain employs TRBV6-5 and TRBJ1-4; 9 bases agree with TRBD1. The CDR3 covers 14 residues. Germline values: CDR1 MNHEY, CDR2 SVGAGI. V shed 6 bases, J shed 8 bases, and the junction held 7 bases outside the gene matches. Here the CDR3 DNA reads TGTGCCAGCAGACGACAGGGGGGCGGGGAAAAACTGTTTTTT. This translates into CASRRQGGGEKLFF.